The clone carrying this T cell receptor (beta chain) has only a few counts. Its antigen is currently unknown. Then a second PCR, running about 6 to 12 cycles, was carried out with a sample-barcoded 5' primer and a J-beta primer mix. TCRdb re-derived calls from the 5' RACE reads in MiXCR, one entry per CDR3 protein. The sample lists about 560,000 distinct CDR3 sequences; about 28% were seen once. The data stem from a study of blood T cells in healthy people across ages. Whole-study results and caveats: Observed TCR beta diversity showed a strong correlation with the percentage of naive T cells as measured by flow cytometry.

This same sample was also taken into another study, of T cells of mothers and their children. That publication notes: When mothers and children were related, their normalized repertoire overlap, which was always slightly higher, did not differ significantly from that of unrelated pairs.

Material: blood. The sequence was collected from a boy between 2 and 10 years old in good health.

CDR3 loop: CASRGQGTGELFF. DNA for the CDR3: TGTGCCAGCCGAGGGCAGGGTACCGGGGAGCTGTTTTTT. The chain links TRBV27 to TRBJ2-2, with D possibly being TRBD1 or TRBD2 (5 bases each). Germline CDR1 reads MNHEY; CDR2 reads SMNVEV (reference sequence). CDR3 size: 13 residues. V gave up 8 bases and J gave up 5 bases, with 12 bases separating them.